This TCR beta chain was profiled in a study of T cell repertoires in cytomegalovirus infection. Study at large: Recently described HLA-C-restricted plus well-studied HLA-B-restricted CMV epitopes were used. The public TCR beta signatures pointed to both CMV infection and matching HLA type.

Trimming removed 10 bases from V and 3 bases from J, with 13 bases in between. Germline V gene sequence: CDR1 MNHEY, CDR2 SVGEGT. The CDR3 has 14 residues. Findings of the study overall: The ex vivo response showed dominance by HLA-C-restricted CMV-specific TCR beta clonotypes. The cumulative frequency of public TCR beta families distinguished individuals who carried CMV together with the relevant HLA.

MiXCR, applied by TCRdb to the reads, yields one record per CDR3 protein. The sample yields approximately 990,000 distinct CDR3 sequences, roughly 30% seen once. There are a few counts of this clonotype. What it binds is unknown. This receptor was obtained from a human donor in good health (CMV status not recorded). Some clones in this sample may be carry-over from other donors' samples. The sample here was cultured CD8+ T cells from PBMCs, taken from culture after CMV antigen stimulation. This chain uses TRBV6-2 or TRBV6-3 with TRBJ1-6; D not certain. CDR3 in amino acids: CAIRTGIYNSPLHF. The CDR3 region has the DNA TGTGCCATACGGACTGGGATCTATAATTCACCCCTCCACTTT.